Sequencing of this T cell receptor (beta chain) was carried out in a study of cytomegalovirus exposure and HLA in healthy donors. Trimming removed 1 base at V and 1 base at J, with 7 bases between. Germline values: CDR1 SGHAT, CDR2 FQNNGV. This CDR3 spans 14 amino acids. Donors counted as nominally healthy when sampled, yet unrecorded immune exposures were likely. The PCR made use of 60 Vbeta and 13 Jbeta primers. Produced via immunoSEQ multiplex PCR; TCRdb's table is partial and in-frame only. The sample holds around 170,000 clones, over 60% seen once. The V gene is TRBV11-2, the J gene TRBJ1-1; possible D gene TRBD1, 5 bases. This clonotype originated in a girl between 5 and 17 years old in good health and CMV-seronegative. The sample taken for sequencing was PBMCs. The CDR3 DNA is TGTGCCAGCAGCTTAGTTACAGGGAACACTGAAGCTTTCTTT. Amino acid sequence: CASSLVTGNTEAFF. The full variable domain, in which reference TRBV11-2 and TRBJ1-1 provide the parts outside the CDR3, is EAGVAQSPRYKIIEKRQSVAFWCNPISGHATLYWYQQILGQGPKLLIQFQNNGVVDDSQLPKDRFSAERLKGVDSTLKIQPAKLEDSAVYLCASSLVTGNTEAFFGQGTRLTVV.